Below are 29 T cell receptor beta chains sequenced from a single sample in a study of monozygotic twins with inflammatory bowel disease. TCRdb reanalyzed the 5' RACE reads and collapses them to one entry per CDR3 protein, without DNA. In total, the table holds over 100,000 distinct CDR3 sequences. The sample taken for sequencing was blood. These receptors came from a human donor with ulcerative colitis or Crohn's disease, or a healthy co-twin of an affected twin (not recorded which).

The CDR3 loop is CASSLAVPLVYHEQYF. This chain links TRBV5-1 with TRBJ2-7; the D gene TCRdb calls, TRBD2, cannot be checked with no DNA. This CDR3 comprises 16 residues. The germline CDR1 and CDR2 sequences are SGHRS and YFSETQ.

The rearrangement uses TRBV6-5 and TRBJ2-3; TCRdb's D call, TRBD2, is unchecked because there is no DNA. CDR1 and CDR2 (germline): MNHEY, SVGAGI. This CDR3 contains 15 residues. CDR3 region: CASSYSAGYTDTQYF.

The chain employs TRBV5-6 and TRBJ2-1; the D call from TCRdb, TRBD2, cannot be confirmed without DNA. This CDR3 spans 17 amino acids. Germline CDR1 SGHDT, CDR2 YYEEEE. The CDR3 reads CASSTRLAGGRRNEQFF.

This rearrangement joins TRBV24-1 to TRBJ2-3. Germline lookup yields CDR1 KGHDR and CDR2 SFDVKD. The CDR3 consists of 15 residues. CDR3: CATSDPQRSTDTQYF.

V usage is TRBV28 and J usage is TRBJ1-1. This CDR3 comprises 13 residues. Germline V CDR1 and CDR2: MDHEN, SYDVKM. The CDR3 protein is CASRLQGGTEAFF.

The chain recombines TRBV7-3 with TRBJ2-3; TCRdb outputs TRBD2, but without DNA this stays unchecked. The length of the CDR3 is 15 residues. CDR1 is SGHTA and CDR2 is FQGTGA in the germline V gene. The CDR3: CASSLSSGRADTQYF.

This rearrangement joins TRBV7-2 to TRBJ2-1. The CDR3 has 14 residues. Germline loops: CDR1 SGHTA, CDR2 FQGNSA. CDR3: CASSLGVGIREQFF.

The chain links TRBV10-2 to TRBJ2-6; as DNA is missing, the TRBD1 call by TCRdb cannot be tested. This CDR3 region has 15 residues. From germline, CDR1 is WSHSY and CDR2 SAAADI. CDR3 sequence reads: CASNPGESGANVLTF.

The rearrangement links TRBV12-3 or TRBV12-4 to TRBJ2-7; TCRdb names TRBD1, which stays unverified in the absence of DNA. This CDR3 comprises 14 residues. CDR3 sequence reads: CASSFRDSSYEQYF.

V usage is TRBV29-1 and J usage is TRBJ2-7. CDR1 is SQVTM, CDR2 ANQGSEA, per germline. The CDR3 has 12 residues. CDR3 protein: CSVVLGPYEQYF.

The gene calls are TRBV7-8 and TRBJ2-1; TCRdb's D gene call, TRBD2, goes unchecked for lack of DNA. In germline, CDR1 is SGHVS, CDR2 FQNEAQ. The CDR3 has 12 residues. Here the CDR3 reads CASSSRTNEQFF.

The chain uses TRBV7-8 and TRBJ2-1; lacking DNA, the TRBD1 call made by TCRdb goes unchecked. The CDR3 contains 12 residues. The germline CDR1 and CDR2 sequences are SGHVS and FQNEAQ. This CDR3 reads CASSLGDRLKFF. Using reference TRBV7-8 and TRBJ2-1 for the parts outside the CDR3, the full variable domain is GAGVSQSPRYKVAKRGQDVALRCDPISGHVSLFWYQQALGQGPEFLTYFQNEAQLDKSGLPSDRFFAERPEGSVSTLKIQRTQQEDSAVYLCASSLGDRLKFFGPGTRLTVL.

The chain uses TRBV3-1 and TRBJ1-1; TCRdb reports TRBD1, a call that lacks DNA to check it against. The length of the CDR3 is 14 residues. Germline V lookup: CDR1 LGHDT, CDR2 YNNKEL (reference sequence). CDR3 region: CASSSGDQRSEAFF.

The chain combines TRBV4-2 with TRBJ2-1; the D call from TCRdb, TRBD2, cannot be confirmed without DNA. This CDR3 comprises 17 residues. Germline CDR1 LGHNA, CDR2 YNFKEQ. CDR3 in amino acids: CASSHPKGVATYNEQFF.

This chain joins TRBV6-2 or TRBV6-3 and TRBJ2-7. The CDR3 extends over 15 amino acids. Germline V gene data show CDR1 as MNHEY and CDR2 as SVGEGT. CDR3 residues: CASSYSNPEAYEQYF.

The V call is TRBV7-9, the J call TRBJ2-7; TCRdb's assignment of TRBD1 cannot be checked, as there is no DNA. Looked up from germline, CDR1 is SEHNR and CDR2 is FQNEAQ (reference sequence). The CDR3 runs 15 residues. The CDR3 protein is CASSPLDRNSYEQYF.

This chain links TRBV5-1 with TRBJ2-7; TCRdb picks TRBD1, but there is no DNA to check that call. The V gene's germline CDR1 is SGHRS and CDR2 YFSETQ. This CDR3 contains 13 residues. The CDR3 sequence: CASSFNRGSEQYF. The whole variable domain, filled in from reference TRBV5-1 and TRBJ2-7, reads KAGVTQTPRYLIKTRGQQVTLSCSPISGHRSVSWYQQTPGQGLQFLFEYFSETQRNKGNFPGRFSGRQFSNSRSEMNVSTLELGDSALYLCASSFNRGSEQYFGPGTRLTVT.

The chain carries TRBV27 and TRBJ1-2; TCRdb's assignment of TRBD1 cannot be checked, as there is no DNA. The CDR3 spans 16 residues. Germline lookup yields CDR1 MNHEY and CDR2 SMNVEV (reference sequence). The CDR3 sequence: CASSLSRYRTGHGYTF.

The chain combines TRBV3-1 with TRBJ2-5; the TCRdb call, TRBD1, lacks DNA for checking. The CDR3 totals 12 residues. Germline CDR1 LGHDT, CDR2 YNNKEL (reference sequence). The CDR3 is CASSQTGETQYF.

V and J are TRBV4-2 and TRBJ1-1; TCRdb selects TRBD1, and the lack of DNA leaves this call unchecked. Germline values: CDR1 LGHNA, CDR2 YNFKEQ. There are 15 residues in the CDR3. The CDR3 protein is CASSHGQRMNTEAFF.

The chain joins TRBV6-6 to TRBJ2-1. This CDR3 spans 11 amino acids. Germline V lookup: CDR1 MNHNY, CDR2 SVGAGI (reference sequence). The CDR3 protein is CASSTDQEQFF.

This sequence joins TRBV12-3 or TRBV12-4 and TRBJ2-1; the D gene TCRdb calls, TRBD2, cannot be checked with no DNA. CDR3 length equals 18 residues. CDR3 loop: CASSPWAAGLADLLGQFF.

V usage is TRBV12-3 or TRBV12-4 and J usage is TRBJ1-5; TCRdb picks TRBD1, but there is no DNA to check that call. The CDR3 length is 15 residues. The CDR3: CASSSGTGLDQPQHF.

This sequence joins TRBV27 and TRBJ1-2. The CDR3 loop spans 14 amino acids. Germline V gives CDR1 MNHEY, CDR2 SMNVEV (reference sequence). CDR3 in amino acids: CASSLKDRYYGYTF.

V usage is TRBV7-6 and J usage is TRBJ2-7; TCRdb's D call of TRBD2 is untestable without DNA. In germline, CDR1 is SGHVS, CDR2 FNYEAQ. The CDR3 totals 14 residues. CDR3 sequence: CASSLPGLSYEQYF.

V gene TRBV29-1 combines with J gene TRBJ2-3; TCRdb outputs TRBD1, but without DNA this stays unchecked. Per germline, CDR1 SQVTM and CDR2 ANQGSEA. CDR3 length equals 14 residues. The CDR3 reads CSALPGPRGDTQYF.

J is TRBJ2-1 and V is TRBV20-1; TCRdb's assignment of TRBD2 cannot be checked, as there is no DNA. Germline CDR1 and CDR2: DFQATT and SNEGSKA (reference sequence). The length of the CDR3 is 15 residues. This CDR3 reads CSARGKSGSYNEQFF.

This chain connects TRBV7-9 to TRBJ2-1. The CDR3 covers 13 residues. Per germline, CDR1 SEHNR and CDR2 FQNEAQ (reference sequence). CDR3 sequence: CASSARWDNEQFF.

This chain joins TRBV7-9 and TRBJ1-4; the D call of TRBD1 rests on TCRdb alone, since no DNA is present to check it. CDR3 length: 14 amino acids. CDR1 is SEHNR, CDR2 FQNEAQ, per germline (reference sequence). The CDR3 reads CASSPGTGNEKLFF.